This T cell receptor (beta chain) was identified in a study of T cell repertoires in cytomegalovirus infection. Study-level background: Public TCR beta signatures were indicative of both CMV infection and a matching HLA type.

Study-wide points: Dominating the ex vivo response were TCR beta clonotypes that were CMV-specific and HLA-C-restricted. Based on cumulative public TCR beta family frequency, carriers of CMV plus the relevant HLA were identified.

TCRdb used MiXCR to reprocess the reads, holding one entry per CDR3 protein. The table has more than 150,000 distinct CDR3 sequences, roughly 19% seen once. CDR3 length: 13 residues. Trimming took off 4 bases at V and 6 bases at J, with 12 bases between the two ends. Germline loops: CDR1 SEHNR, CDR2 FQNEAQ (reference sequence). This clonotype was detected a few times. Its antigen is not known. The material sequenced was PBMCs. This receptor was obtained from a human donor in good health (CMV status not recorded). Some clones in this sample may be carry-over from other donors' samples. The chain joins TRBV7-9 to TRBJ1-2; possible D gene TRBD1, 5 bases. CDR3 sequence (DNA): TGTGCCAGCAGCTCCGCAGGGAGAGATGGCTACACCTTC. It yields the protein CASSSAGRDGYTF.